This T cell receptor (beta chain) was identified during a study of metastatic and nonmetastatic thyroid tumors. Study-wide background: Repertoires from blood and tumor or nodule tissue of malignant and benign thyroid patients were compared.

The germline V gene has CDR1 MNHNS and CDR2 SASEGT. The CDR3 has 15 amino acids. Trimming took off 2 bases at V and 3 bases at J, with 13 bases between the two ends. In this sample, this clone turned up a few times. Original handling: The distant-metastasis classifier for papillary thyroid cancer was built from CDR3 differences across clinicopathological groups. With MiXCR, TCRdb reprocessed the PCR reads. It is TCRdb's table, rather than the study itself, that gives the V and J calls and clone size. The sample holds tens of thousands of clones, about 4.1% seen once. Nobody among the patients had been given any treatment before thyroid surgery.

The V call is TRBV6-1, the J call TRBJ2-5; D is possibly TRBD2 (6 bases). Sequences were obtained from blood. This clonotype was sampled from a female donor with papillary thyroid cancer or a benign thyroid nodule (not recorded which). Some clones in this sample may be carry-over from other donors' samples. Written as DNA, the CDR3 is TGTGCCAGCAGTGAATATGGGGGACTGAAAGAGACCCAGTACTTC. Residues: CASSEYGGLKETQYF.